These T cell receptor beta chains were read from a single sample in a study of T cell responses to AZD1222 COVID-19 vaccine. Here immunoSEQ multiplex PCR was the method, and the copy in TCRdb shows in-frame clones only, minus some. The sample lists tens of thousands of clones, roughly 88% occurring once. Specimen: peripheral blood, collected 28 days after the second AZD1222 dose. These receptors were obtained from an adult who received the AZD1222 COVID-19 vaccine. Both conserved end residues are part of each CDR3. The D gene is left open where the match is weak. Clone size is not always given. Where it is, it says once, few, many or a class for expanded clones.

V	size	D	J	DNA	CDR3
TRBV10-3	once	TRBD1	TRBJ1-1	TGTGCCATCAGGGACAGGGTGAACACTGAAGCTTTCTTT	CAIRDRVNTEAFF
TRBV5-1	NA	TRBD1	TRBJ1-2	TGCGCCAGCAGCTGGGACAGGGGGACGGGCTATGGCTACACCTTC	CASSWDRGTGYGYTF
TRBV27	NA	NA	TRBJ1-1	TGTGCCAGCAGTTTTTCGCGAGGTATAGCCTTGGCAGTGAACACTGAAGCTTTCTTT	CASSFSRGIALAVNTEAFF
TRBV24-1	NA	TRBD1	TRBJ1-5	TGTGCCACCGCGGGACAGGGGGTTGTACAGCCCCAGCATTTT	CATAGQGVVQPQHF
TRBV5-6	NA	NA	TRBJ1-2	TGTGCCAGCAGCTTGGGACGGTCCTCCTATGGCTACACCTTC	CASSLGRSSYGYTF
TRBV19	once	NA	TRBJ2-1	TGTGCCAGTAGTTCGCAGGGGAAGGGCTCCTACAATGAGCAGTTCTTC	CASSSQGKGSYNEQFF
TRBV19	NA	TRBD2	TRBJ2-3	TGTGCCAGTAGTTTCTCGACTAGCGGGAGACACACAGATACGCAGTATTTT	CASSFSTSGRHTDTQYF
TRBV5-1	few	NA	TRBJ1-3	TGCGCCAGCAGCTTGGGAGACGGTGAAAGAAACACCATATATTTT	CASSLGDGERNTIYF
TRBV6-2/TRBV6-3	few	NA	TRBJ1-2	TGTGCCAGCAGCCCTAGGGGAGGCCTTAACTATGGCTACACCTTC	CASSPRGGLNYGYTF
TRBV6-5	NA	TRBD1	TRBJ1-2	TGTGCCAGCAGGCGGGGACAGGAATATGGCTACACCTTC	CASRRGQEYGYTF
TRBV7-9	NA	TRBD2	TRBJ2-7	TGTGCCAGCAGCTCAACTAGCGGGAGTTTTTACGAGCAGTACTTC	CASSSTSGSFYEQYF
TRBV12-5	once	TRBD1	TRBJ2-7	TGTGCTAGTGGTTTGACCCGGGACAGGTCCTACGAGCAGTACTTC	CASGLTRDRSYEQYF
TRBV2	NA	NA	TRBJ1-1	TGTGCCAGCAGGGAAAAGACAGCCTCAAACACTGAAGCTTTCTTT	CASREKTASNTEAFF
TRBV5-1	NA	TRBD1	TRBJ2-2	TGCGCCAGCAGCCTCTTACAGGGGACCGGGGAGCTGTTTTTT	CASSLLQGTGELFF
TRBV5-1	NA	NA	TRBJ2-7	TGCGCCAGCAGCTTCCTGGAGGGAGAGGGGGAGCAGTACTTC	CASSFLEGEGEQYF
TRBV6-5	NA	TRBD1	TRBJ1-1	TGTGCCAGCAGTTATAAGACAGGGGGCTACACTGAAGCTTTCTTT	CASSYKTGGYTEAFF
TRBV9	NA	NA	TRBJ1-1	TGTGCCAGCAGCGGAACCACGGGGACTGAAGCTTTCTTT	CASSGTTGTEAFF
TRBV6-6	NA	NA	TRBJ1-4	TGTGCCAGCAGTTACTCCGGGGTGATCAGTGAAAAACTGTTTTTT	CASSYSGVISEKLFF
TRBV9	NA	NA	TRBJ1-6	TGTGCCAGCAGGAGGGACTCCTATAATTCGCCCCTCCACTTT	CASRRDSYNSPLHF
TRBV4-3	NA	TRBD1	TRBJ2-7	TGCGCCAGCAGCCAAGTTTCGGGACAGGGGTACGAGCAGTACTTC	CASSQVSGQGYEQYF
TRBV5-6	NA	NA	TRBJ2-1	TGTGCCAGCAGCTTGTTAGGAGGAGGGGGTGAGCAGTTCTTC	CASSLLGGGGEQFF
TRBV2	few	TRBD2	TRBJ2-3	TGTGCCAGCAGTGAAGCCGGGACTAGCATTGATACGCAGTATTTT	CASSEAGTSIDTQYF
TRBV29-1	NA	NA	TRBJ2-1	TGCAGCGTTGTAGTAGGGGCCCGTGACCATGAGCAGTTCTTC	CSVVVGARDHEQFF
TRBV7-2	NA	TRBD2	TRBJ2-2	TGTGCCAGCAGACCTACTAGCGGGGGGGCCGCGGGGGAGCTGTTTTTT	CASRPTSGGAAGELFF
TRBV18	NA	NA	TRBJ2-1	TGTGCCAGCTCACCAGCCTCGAGGGGGGGGAATGTCAATGAGCAGTTCTTC	CASSPASRGGNVNEQFF
TRBV5-1	NA	TRBD2	TRBJ2-1	TGCGCCAGCAGCCCCCGGGGGGCTAGCGGGAGTGCCTCCTACAATGAGCAGTTCTTC	CASSPRGASGSASYNEQFF
TRBV4-2	NA	TRBD2	TRBJ2-1	TGTGCCAGCAGCCAAGGGACTAGCGGGGCCAGCTCCTACAATGAGCAGTTCTTC	CASSQGTSGASSYNEQFF
TRBV27	NA	NA	TRBJ1-6	TGTGCCACCGCAGCCACGCAGGGACGGAATAATTCACCCCTCCACTTT	CATAATQGRNNSPLHF
TRBV9	NA	NA	TRBJ1-1	TGTGCCAGCAGCGTAGCTACGAACACTGAAGCTTTCTTT	CASSVATNTEAFF
TRBV29-1	NA	NA	TRBJ1-3	TGCAGTTCGACAGGAACTGGAAACACCATATATTTT	CSSTGTGNTIYF
TRBV12-3/TRBV12-4	NA	NA	TRBJ1-5	TGTGCCAGCAGTGGTGGTCAGCCCCAGCATTTT	CASSGGQPQHF
TRBV18	once	NA	TRBJ1-5	TGTGCCAGCTCACCGTCACAGGGTAAAGGCAATCAGCCCCAGCATTTT	CASSPSQGKGNQPQHF
TRBV14	NA	NA	TRBJ1-6	TGTGCCAGCAGCCCCGGCGTTAGAAATTCACCCCTCCACTTT	CASSPGVRNSPLHF
TRBV7-2	NA	NA	TRBJ1-2	TGTGCCAGCAGCGCGCAACAGGGACCCTATGGCTACACCTTC	CASSAQQGPYGYTF
TRBV7-8	once	NA	TRBJ2-5	TGTGCCAGCAGCCCCGGAGGGGGGACGGTGACCCAGTACTTC	CASSPGGGTVTQYF
TRBV5-6	NA	NA	TRBJ1-2	TGTGCCAGCAGCTTGTATCCCTATGGCTACACCTTC	CASSLYPYGYTF
TRBV6-2/TRBV6-3	once	NA	TRBJ1-5	TGTGCCAGCAGTTACTCAGGGGATCAGCCCCAGCATTTT	CASSYSGDQPQHF
TRBV2	NA	NA	TRBJ1-1	TGTGCCAGCAGCGTTAATGGGGGGCGTAGAGCTTTCTTT	CASSVNGGRRAFF
TRBV18	NA	NA	TRBJ1-1	TGTGCCAGCTCACCACTGGGGCGAGGGGAGAGCACTGAAGCTTTCTTT	CASSPLGRGESTEAFF
TRBV6-2/TRBV6-3	NA	TRBD2	TRBJ2-7	TGTGCCAGCAGTTACCTAGCGGGGAGCTCCTACGAGCAGTACTTC	CASSYLAGSSYEQYF